The 3 T cell receptor beta chains listed next were all sequenced from one sample in a study of T-cell reconstitution after alpha-beta-depleted transplantation in children. Unique molecular identifiers featured in how the TCRbeta library was prepared. TCRdb independently ran MiXCR on the PCR reads; one entry per CDR3 protein. The top ten hold 27% of the sample, which has about 440,000 distinct CDR3 sequences, around two fifths seen once. This specimen was PBMCs, taken before TCRalphabeta/CD19-depleted stem cell transplant. The origin of the receptors is a girl aged 2 to 9 with aplastic anemia, due to receive a stem cell transplant.

The genes are TRBV7-9 and TRBJ2-7, with D possibly being TRBD1 (6 bases). Trimming removed 7 bases at V and 2 bases at J, with 15 bases between. The germline gives CDR1 SEHNR, CDR2 FQNEAQ (reference sequence). The CDR3 is made up of 14 amino acids. The CDR3 coding sequence is TGTGCCAGCAACGCTAGGGACAATGCCTACGAGCAGTACTTC. It specifies CASNARDNAYEQYF.

J is TRBJ1-5 and V is TRBV20-1; the D gene is possibly TRBD1 (5 bases). Germline V gene lookup returns CDR1 DFQATT and CDR2 SNEGSKA (reference sequence). CDR3 size: 15 residues. V shed 3 bases and J shed 0 bases, with 12 bases lying between them. The CDR3 DNA reads as TGCAGTGCTAGGCCGCGGGGCAATAGCAATCAGCCCCAGCATTTT. Amino acid sequence: CSARPRGNSNQPQHF.

The chain carries TRBV5-1 and TRBJ2-7; 10 nucleotides agree with TRBD2. The CDR3 sequence is 15 residues long. Trimming cost V 4 bases and J 1 base; bases outside gene matches: 5. Germline CDR1 SGHRS, CDR2 YFSETQ. CDR3 sequence: CASSAGTSVSYEQYF. As DNA, the CDR3 is TGCGCCAGCAGCGCCGGGACTAGCGTTTCCTACGAGCAGTACTTC.